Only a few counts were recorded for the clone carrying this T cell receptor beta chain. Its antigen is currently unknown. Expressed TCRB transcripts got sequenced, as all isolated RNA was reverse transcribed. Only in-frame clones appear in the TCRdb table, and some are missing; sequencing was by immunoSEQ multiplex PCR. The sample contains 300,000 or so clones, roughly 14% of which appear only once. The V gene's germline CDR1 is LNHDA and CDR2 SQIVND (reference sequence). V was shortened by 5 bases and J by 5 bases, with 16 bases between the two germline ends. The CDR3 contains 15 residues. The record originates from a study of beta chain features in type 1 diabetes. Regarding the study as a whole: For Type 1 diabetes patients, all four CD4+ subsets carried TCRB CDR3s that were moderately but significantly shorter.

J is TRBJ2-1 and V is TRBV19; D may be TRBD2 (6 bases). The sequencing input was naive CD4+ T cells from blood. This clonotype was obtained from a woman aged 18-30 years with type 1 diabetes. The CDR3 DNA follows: TGTGCCAGTAGTCGTGGCGGGAATCTAAACAATGAGCAGTTCTTC. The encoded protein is CASSRGGNLNNEQFF.